Presented here are 27 T cell receptor beta chains from one specimen sequenced in a study of technical replicates of blood from a handful of donors. The repertoire was sequenced with immunoSEQ multiplex PCR; TCRdb's copy has only in-frame clones and lacks some. This sample has 85,000 to 100,000 clones, with around 92% found just once. Sequenced sample: T cells isolated from PBMCs. All receptors come from a human donor in good health.

This clone was counted once. The chain links TRBV5-1 to TRBJ2-7, with 11 positions matching TRBD2. This CDR3 has 15 residues. Trimming removed 2 bases from V and 5 bases from J; junction bases left unmatched: 6. CDR1 and CDR2 from the germline V gene are SGHRS and YFSETQ. CDR3 bases: TGCGCCAGCAGCTTCCCAACTAGCGGGAGTAACGAGCAGTACTTC. Translated: CASSFPTSGSNEQYF.

J is TRBJ2-7 and V is TRBV27, with TRBD1 matching over 8 bases. Trimming at V came to 7 bases and at J to 3 bases, leaving 8 bases not matched to a gene. The V gene's germline CDR1 is MNHEY and CDR2 SMNVEV (reference sequence). This CDR3 comprises 14 residues. In DNA form, the CDR3 reads TGTGCCAGCACGAGGACAGGGTCTCACTACGAGCAGTACTTC. It specifies CASTRTGSHYEQYF.

This chain joins TRBV5-4 and TRBJ2-7, with a possible D match to TRBD2 (6 bases). The germline V and J ends were trimmed by 4 bases and 3 bases, with 14 bases remaining between them. Germline CDR1 SGHNT, CDR2 YYREEE (reference sequence). The CDR3 sequence is 14 residues long. CDR3 residues: CASSQTGTLYEQYF. CDR3 sequence (DNA): TGTGCCAGCAGCCAAACCGGGACTCTCTACGAGCAGTACTTC. The full variable domain, rest sourced from reference TRBV5-4 and TRBJ2-7, is ETGVTQSPTHLIKTRGQQVTLRCSSQSGHNTVSWYQQALGQGPQFIFQYYREEENGRGNFPPRFSGLQFPNYSSELNVNALELDDSALYLCASSQTGTLYEQYFGPGTRLTVT.

The gene calls are TRBV27 and TRBJ2-7; 11 bases agree with TRBD1. Looked up from germline, CDR1 is MNHEY and CDR2 is SMNVEV (reference sequence). This CDR3 is 15 amino acids long. V dropped 4 bases and J dropped 5; count of bases not matched to a gene: 7. The CDR3 sequence: CASSSTGTGGNEQYF. The CDR3 region has the DNA TGTGCCAGCAGTTCTACCGGGACAGGGGGGAACGAGCAGTACTTC.

This chain links TRBV18 with TRBJ2-7; tentatively, D is TRBD2 (6 bases). Germline CDR1 KGHSH, CDR2 LQKENI. V dropped 8 bases and J dropped 3 bases, with 17 bases sitting between them. This CDR3 is 14 amino acids long. Here the CDR3 reads CASTLRDFNYEQYF. The CDR3 DNA follows: TGTGCCAGCACCCTCCGGGACTTTAACTACGAGCAGTACTTC.

The gene calls are TRBV5-1 and TRBJ2-2; D perhaps matches TRBD1 (6 bases). This CDR3 comprises 14 residues. Germline assignment: CDR1 SGHRS and CDR2 YFSETQ. V was clipped by 4 bases and J by 1 base, with 8 bases between them. The CDR3 is CASSETGNTGELFF. CDR3 bases: TGCGCCAGCAGCGAGACAGGGAACACCGGGGAGCTGTTTTTT.

The V and J genes are TRBV2 and TRBJ1-3; no definite D call. This CDR3 region has 16 residues. Germline V gene lookup returns CDR1 SNHLY and CDR2 FYNNEI. The V end lost 1 base, the J end lost 0 bases, and 10 bases lay between the germline ends. The CDR3 protein is CASSEVRFASGNTIYF. CDR3 bases: TGTGCCAGCAGTGAAGTTCGGTTCGCCTCTGGAAACACCATATATTTT. Complete variable domain (other parts from reference TRBV2 and TRBJ1-3): EPEVTQTPSHQVTQMGQEVILRCVPISNHLYFYWYRQILGQKVEFLVSFYNNEISEKSEIFDDQFSVERPDGSNFTLKIRSTKLEDSAMYFCASSEVRFASGNTIYFGEGSWLTVV.

J is TRBJ2-1 and V is TRBV11-2; 7 bases line up with TRBD1. The germline V gene encodes CDR1 SGHAT and CDR2 FQNNGV. The CDR3 totals 14 residues. After removal of 5 bases from V and 8 bases from J, the junction contained 9 bases not matched to a gene. CDR3 residues: CASSVRAQGDEQFF. CDR3 bases: TGTGCCAGCAGCGTAAGGGCCCAGGGGGATGAGCAGTTCTTC.

The chain combines TRBV6-5 with TRBJ2-2, with TRBD1 matching over 8 bases. Germline assignment: CDR1 MNHEY and CDR2 SVGAGI. The CDR3 is made up of 14 amino acids. Trimming took 3 bases from V and 7 from J; bases not matched to a gene: 4. In DNA form, the CDR3 reads TGTGCCAGCAGTTATCAGGGGGCCGTCGGGGAGCTGTTTTTT. Translating it yields CASSYQGAVGELFF.

The gene calls are TRBV14 and TRBJ1-1; D perhaps matches TRBD1 (5 bases). The CDR3 consists of 16 residues. Trimming took 2 bases from V and 3 from J, leaving 16 bases between them. The germline V gene encodes CDR1 SGHDN and CDR2 FVKESK. The CDR3 DNA is TGTGCCAGCAGCCAATTCGGGAGGGGCGGTGACACTGAAGCTTTCTTT. Protein sequence: CASSQFGRGGDTEAFF.

V is TRBV15 and J is TRBJ1-6; maybe TRBD1 (6 bases). The CDR3 contains 14 residues. Trimming shortened V by 0 bases and J by 8 bases, and 8 bases separated the two germline ends. CDR1 LNHNV and CDR2 YYDKDF come from the germline V gene (reference sequence). CDR3 protein: CATSRDRGDSPLHF. The CDR3 coding sequence is TGTGCCACCAGCAGAGACAGGGGTGATTCACCCCTCCACTTT.

CDR3 in amino acids: CASSEISLRARPTYEQYF. The DNA for the CDR3 is TGTGCCAGCAGTGAAATTAGTCTGCGGGCTCGCCCGACCTACGAGCAGTACTTC. The V gene is TRBV6-1, the J gene TRBJ2-7, with D tentatively TRBD2 (5 bases). There are 18 residues in the CDR3. Between the trimmed V and J ends, which lost 2 bases and 2 bases, there was a span of 22 bases. Germline values: CDR1 MNHNS, CDR2 SASEGT.

The rearrangement links TRBV5-6 to TRBJ1-2, with 11 bases lining up with TRBD1. V trimming: 0 bases; J trimming: 3 bases; junction bases outside the gene matches: 4. The CDR3 runs to 16 residues. Germline lookup yields CDR1 SGHDT and CDR2 YYEEEE. As DNA, the CDR3 is TGTGCCAGCAGCTTGGCTGGGACAGGGGGTCACTATGGCTACACCTTC. Its protein product is CASSLAGTGGHYGYTF. Supplemented by reference TRBV5-6 and TRBJ1-2, the full variable domain reads DAGVTQSPTHLIKTRGQQVTLRCSPKSGHDTVSWYQQALGQGPQFIFQYYEEEERQRGNFPDRFSGHQFPNYSSELNVNALLLGDSALYLCASSLAGTGGHYGYTFGSGTRLTVV.

This chain connects TRBV29-1 to TRBJ2-1; D not resolved. V dropped 5 bases and J dropped 5 bases, with 4 bases sitting between them. The CDR3 is made up of 10 amino acids. Germline V gene data show CDR1 as SQVTM and CDR2 as ANQGSEA. CDR3 in DNA: TGCAGCGTTCAGAACAATGAGCAGTTCTTC. Translated, it gives CSVQNNEQFF.

V is TRBV6-1 and J is TRBJ2-1; 9 bases agree with TRBD2. This CDR3 spans 15 amino acids. Trimming cost V 6 bases and J 4 bases; bases outside gene matches: 7. The germline gives CDR1 MNHNS, CDR2 SASEGT. In DNA, the CDR3 is TGTGCCAGCAGCCTTAGCGGGGGACAATACAATGAGCAGTTCTTC. The encoded protein is CASSLSGGQYNEQFF.

The gene calls are TRBV7-9 and TRBJ1-5, with a weak D call TRBD1 (5 bases). The CDR3 runs to 15 residues. Trimming took 5 bases from V and 7 from J, leaving 18 bases between them. Germline values: CDR1 SEHNR, CDR2 FQNEAQ (reference sequence). The CDR3 reads CASSPLGGQGQPQHF. In DNA, the CDR3 is TGTGCCAGCAGCCCCCTCGGGGGTCAGGGCCAGCCCCAGCATTTT.

The chain combines TRBV11-3 with TRBJ2-2, with unresolved D. V lost 0 bases and J lost 1, with 3 bases in between. This CDR3 is 14 amino acids long. The germline V gene encodes CDR1 SGHNT and CDR2 YENEEA. This CDR3 reads CASSLDGNTGELFF. CDR3 coding DNA: TGTGCCAGCAGCTTAGACGGGAACACCGGGGAGCTGTTTTTT. The whole variable domain, filled in from reference TRBV11-3 and TRBJ2-2, reads EAGVVQSPRYKIIEKKQPVAFWCNPISGHNTLYWYLQNLGQGPELLIRYENEEAVDDSQLPKDRFSAERLKGVDSTLKIQPAELGDSAVYLCASSLDGNTGELFFGEGSRLTVL.

V gene TRBV6-5 combines with J gene TRBJ1-1; D might be TRBD1 (6 bases). CDR1 and CDR2 from the germline V gene are MNHEY and SVGAGI. V was pared by 7 bases and J by 0 bases, with 12 bases between. The CDR3 consists of 14 residues. The CDR3 loop is CASNHRAMNTEAFF. DNA of the CDR3: TGTGCCAGCAACCACAGGGCCATGAACACTGAAGCTTTCTTT.

This chain connects TRBV5-6 to TRBJ2-7; D is unclear. V was cut by 3 bases and J by 4 bases, with 8 bases left in between. The CDR3 runs 12 residues. Germline values: CDR1 SGHDT, CDR2 YYEEEE. CDR3 bases: TGTGCCAGCAGCTCAACGGGTTACGAGCAGTACTTC. Residues: CASSSTGYEQYF.

This chain links TRBV5-1 with TRBJ2-6; no firm D call. This CDR3 is 15 amino acids long. Germline lookup yields CDR1 SGHRS and CDR2 YFSETQ. V was cut by 0 bases and J by 2 bases, with 6 bases left in between. Here the CDR3 reads CASSLVSAGANVLTF. The CDR3 DNA is TGCGCCAGCAGCTTGGTGTCAGCTGGGGCCAACGTCCTGACTTTC.

The genes are TRBV2 and TRBJ1-4; possible D gene TRBD1, 6 bases. V lost 6 bases, J lost 8 bases, and 13 bases lay in between. The germline gives CDR1 SNHLY, CDR2 FYNNEI. This CDR3 has 13 amino acids. The CDR3 bases are TGTGCCAGCAGAGGACAGATTCAGGAAAAACTGTTTTTT. Its translation is CASRGQIQEKLFF.

V usage is TRBV7-6 and J usage is TRBJ1-2; tentative D call: TRBD1 (6 bases). The CDR3 contains 12 residues. With 5 bases removed from V and 5 bases from J, the gap between germline ends came to 9 bases. Germline CDR1 and CDR2: SGHVS and FNYEAQ. CDR3 bases: TGTGCCAGCAGCCCCGGACAGTATGGCTACACCTTC. Its translation is CASSPGQYGYTF.

The chain uses TRBV11-2 and TRBJ2-3; D might be TRBD2 (6 bases). The CDR3 consists of 17 residues. CDR1 SGHAT and CDR2 FQNNGV come from the germline V gene. Deletions cut 2 bases from V and 6 bases from J, with 21 bases between. Here the CDR3 reads CASSLNSLARLWDTQYF. The CDR3 region has the DNA TGTGCCAGCAGCTTAAATTCGCTAGCGAGGTTATGGGATACGCAGTATTTT. Drawing the rest from reference TRBV11-2 and TRBJ2-3, the complete variable domain is EAGVAQSPRYKIIEKRQSVAFWCNPISGHATLYWYQQILGQGPKLLIQFQNNGVVDDSQLPKDRFSAERLKGVDSTLKIQPAKLEDSAVYLCASSLNSLARLWDTQYFGPGTRLTVL.

This clone was seen more than once but under ten times. J is TRBJ1-3 and V is TRBV6-1; TRBD1 is a possible D gene (6 bases). The CDR3 length is 17 residues. Germline V lookup: CDR1 MNHNS, CDR2 SASEGT. Trimming removed 3 bases from V and 1 base from J, with 16 bases in between. DNA of the CDR3: TGTGCCAGCAGTGAGGATTACAGGGTTCTTTCTGGAAACACCATATATTTT. Translating gives CASSEDYRVLSGNTIYF.

The rearrangement joins TRBV2 to TRBJ2-2, with TRBD1 as a possible D gene (5 bases). The CDR3 length is 14 residues. Germline loops: CDR1 SNHLY, CDR2 FYNNEI. V was pared by 4 bases and J by 3 bases, with 9 bases between. CDR3 sequence reads: CASSGQGHTGELFF. The CDR3 DNA follows: TGTGCCAGCAGTGGTCAGGGTCACACCGGGGAGCTGTTTTTT.

The chain has TRBV5-1 and TRBJ2-5; 9 bases fit TRBD1. The CDR3 is made up of 14 amino acids. From germline, CDR1 is SGHRS and CDR2 YFSETQ. The V gene end was trimmed by 0 bases and the J gene end by 5 bases; junction bases not matched to a gene: 2. This chain's CDR3 is CASSLGDREETQYF. The CDR3 nucleotides are TGCGCCAGCAGCTTGGGGGACAGGGAGGAGACCCAGTACTTC.

V usage is TRBV2 and J usage is TRBJ2-5; D possibly corresponds to TRBD1 (5 bases). The germline V gene encodes CDR1 SNHLY and CDR2 FYNNEI. CDR3 length equals 13 residues. Trimming stripped 5 bases from V and 9 bases from J, with 16 bases between. The CDR3 DNA is TGTGCCAGCAGTCAGGAATCTATACAGGCCCAGTACTTC. Amino acid sequence: CASSQESIQAQYF.